The subject of this entry is one T cell receptor (beta chain). The CDR3 has 19 residues. V was shortened by 4 bases and J by 0 bases, with 19 bases between the two germline ends. The germline V gene encodes CDR1 SGHDN and CDR2 FVKESK. The sample is drawn from a study of blood T cell repertoires in COVID-19. Study overall: Material from acute and convalescent COVID-19 was sourced from the United States, Italy and Spain.

In the authors' methods: Using reference gene primer amplification, nucleated cell counts were estimated. Libraries were prepared by immunoSEQ multiplex PCR; TCRdb keeps only in-frame clonotypes and omits some of them. That table supplies the V and J calls and clone size; D and trimming were determined from the DNA. The sample holds about 190,000 clones, about 88% seen once. The sequencing sample was made of peripheral blood. The chain carries TRBV14 and TRBJ2-6; possibly TRBD1 for D (6 bases). The receptor was derived from a man aged 25 to 40 with active or convalescent COVID-19. CDR3: CASSRFGGQRISGANVLTF. The DNA for the CDR3 is TGTGCCAGCAGCCGATTTGGCGGACAGCGAATCTCTGGGGCCAACGTCCTGACTTTC.